This T cell receptor (beta chain) was recorded in a study of cytomegalovirus exposure and HLA in healthy donors. In the PCR, 60 Vbeta and 13 Jbeta primers were used. TCRdb's table, derived via immunoSEQ multiplex PCR, lists solely in-frame clones and lacks some. The top ten hold approximately 1.4% of the sample, which has roughly 180,000 clones, roughly 85% seen once. The CDR3 is 14 amino acids. Germline V gene lookup returns CDR1 LNHNV and CDR2 YYDKDF (reference sequence). Trimming took 4 bases from V and 2 from J, leaving 11 bases between them. General study points: Indistinguishability led to the exclusion of some V segments, TRBV6-2 and TRBV6-3 included. Association with HLA alleles at 0.05 false discovery rate was found for about 17,000 TCR beta sequences in a later analysis. In an earlier analysis, most TCR beta V segments were productive about 90% or about 30% of the time.

About this clone: The antigen is unknown.

What was sequenced was PBMCs. This chain connects TRBV15 to TRBJ1-2; possibly TRBD1 for D (6 bases). The clonotype was recovered from a young man in good health and CMV-seronegative. CDR3 loop: CATSKETGNYGYTF. The CDR3 region has the DNA TGTGCCACCAGCAAAGAAACAGGGAACTATGGCTACACCTTC.